These T cell receptor beta chains were read from a single sample in a study of blood T cell repertoires in COVID-19. The assay was immunoSEQ multiplex PCR, and TCRdb's table has in-frame clones only and misses some. Of about 140,000 clones listed, about 80% were seen once; the top ten hold roughly 7.3%. Sequenced input: peripheral blood. These TCRs come from a human donor in a cohort sampled during active COVID-19. CDR3s include the opening cysteine and the closing phenylalanine or tryptophan. Each record gives: clone size, V gene, J gene, D gene, CDR3 DNA, CDR3 protein. D genes are given only for firm matches. Size is omitted from some rows. Given values are once, few, many or a class for expanded clones.

once	TRBV6-2/TRBV6-3	TRBJ2-5	TRBD2	TGTGCCAGCAGCGAGCTTCGCGGGGGGACTGAGGAGACCCAGTACTTC	CASSELRGGTEETQYF
-	TRBV13	TRBJ2-2	TRBD2	TGTGCCAGCAGCCTAAGGACTAGCGGGGGTGCCGGGGAGCTGTTTTTT	CASSLRTSGGAGELFF
-	TRBV6-1	TRBJ2-1	-	TGTGCCAGCAGTGAAACAGGGAGGGCCTACAATGAGCAGTTCTTC	CASSETGRAYNEQFF
-	TRBV19	TRBJ1-2	TRBD1	TGTGCCAGTACCATGGACAGGGTGGACGGCTACACCTTC	CASTMDRVDGYTF
-	TRBV24-1	TRBJ1-2	-	TGTGCCACCAGTGATTTCCGAGGGGGCTACACCTTC	CATSDFRGGYTF
-	TRBV3-1/TRBV3-2	TRBJ1-1	-	TGTGCCAGCAGCCAGGTCTTGTGGGGGGGCACTGAAGCTTTCTTT	CASSQVLWGGTEAFF
few	TRBV5-1	TRBJ1-2	TRBD1	TGCGCCAGCAGCCCGGGGACAGGGACTGGCTACACCTTC	CASSPGTGTGYTF
-	TRBV19	TRBJ2-7	TRBD1	TGTGCCAGTAGTATAAACGCAGGGGGCCTCTACGAGCAGTACTTC	CASSINAGGLYEQYF
-	TRBV6-5	TRBJ2-3	TRBD2	TGTGCCAGCAGTTCACTAGCGAGTAGAGGCACAGATACGCAGTATTTT	CASSSLASRGTDTQYF
few	TRBV6-4	TRBJ1-6	TRBD1	TGTGCCAGCAGTGGGACAGGGACGGCTAATTCACCCCTCCACTTT	CASSGTGTANSPLHF
few	TRBV11-3	TRBJ2-1	TRBD2	TGTGCCAGCAGCCCCAGCGGGGGGACCTACAATGAGCAGTTCTTC	CASSPSGGTYNEQFF
-	TRBV11-2	TRBJ2-2	-	TGTGCCAGCAGCTTACGGGAAACCGGGGAGCTGTTTTTT	CASSLRETGELFF
-	TRBV10-3	TRBJ2-7	-	TGTGCCATCAGTGAGTCCTACAGGACCTCCTACGAGCAGTACTTC	CAISESYRTSYEQYF
once	TRBV7-3	TRBJ2-7	-	TGTGCCAGCAGCAAAAGGGGGGGTCCCTACGAGCAGTACTTC	CASSKRGGPYEQYF
-	TRBV28	TRBJ1-5	TRBD1	TGTGCCAGCAGTTATGGACAGGGTTACAATCAGCCCCAGCATTTT	CASSYGQGYNQPQHF
once	TRBV19	TRBJ2-3	TRBD1	TGTGCCAGTAGTGTTACAGGGGGCCCCACAGATACGCAGTATTTT	CASSVTGGPTDTQYF
-	TRBV7-8	TRBJ1-5	-	TGTGCCAGCAGCTTAACGACGGGGTATCAGCCCCAGCATTTT	CASSLTTGYQPQHF
once	TRBV19	TRBJ2-2	-	TGTGCCAGTAGGCAACAGGTTGGGACCGGGGAGCTGTTTTTT	CASRQQVGTGELFF
-	TRBV9	TRBJ2-5	TRBD2	TGTGCCAGCAGCCTGGAGGCTAGCGGGGGCCGGGAGACCCAGTACTTC	CASSLEASGGRETQYF
-	TRBV6-5	TRBJ2-1	TRBD1	TGTGCCAGCAGGGACCGGGACAGGGCATACAATGAGCAGTTCTTC	CASRDRDRAYNEQFF
once	TRBV7-2	TRBJ1-3	-	TGTGCCAGCAGCTTAGGGCGAGGATCTGGAAACACCATATATTTT	CASSLGRGSGNTIYF
-	TRBV7-2	TRBJ1-1	TRBD1	TGTGCCAGCAGCTATACCCCAGGGGGGAGTGAAGCTTTCTTT	CASSYTPGGSEAFF
-	TRBV28	TRBJ2-2	-	TGTGCCAGCAGTTCCAGACTATCCGACGGGGAGCTGTTTTTT	CASSSRLSDGELFF
-	TRBV6-1	TRBJ2-4	-	TGTGCCAGCAGTGAAGGTTTACGGAGGGTTCTAGCCAAAAACATTCAGTACTTC	CASSEGLRRVLAKNIQYF
-	TRBV15	TRBJ2-1	TRBD1	TGTGCCACCAGCAGAGTAGGACAGGGGTCCTACAATGAGCAGTTCTTC	CATSRVGQGSYNEQFF
-	TRBV5-5	TRBJ2-3	TRBD2	TGTGCCAGCAGCTCTAGCGGGGGGGCGAGAGGGACAGATACGCAGTATTTT	CASSSSGGARGTDTQYF
once	TRBV14	TRBJ1-1	-	TGTGCCAGCAGCCAGAAGAACAGGGCGTACACTGAAGCTTTCTTT	CASSQKNRAYTEAFF
-	TRBV24-1	TRBJ2-2	TRBD1	TGTGCCACCAGCGAACAGGGGACCGGGGAGCTGTTTTTT	CATSEQGTGELFF
-	TRBV4-1	TRBJ1-2	-	TGCGCCAGCAGCCAGTACAGGGATGGTCTGGGCTACACCTTC	CASSQYRDGLGYTF
-	TRBV11-3	TRBJ2-2	-	TGTGCCAGCAGCTTAGGGCAGGGGAACACCGGGGAGCTGTTTTTT	CASSLGQGNTGELFF
-	TRBV29-1	TRBJ1-1	-	TGCAGCGTCGGGCAGGGAGGGACTGAAGCTTTCTTT	CSVGQGGTEAFF
-	TRBV3-1/TRBV3-2	TRBJ1-2	-	TGTGCCAGCAGCCAAGAACTGGGCGTATCTAACTATGGCTACACCTTC	CASSQELGVSNYGYTF
-	TRBV24-1	TRBJ1-1	TRBD1	TGTGCCACCAGTGAAACCGGGACAGGGTCCACTGAAGCTTTCTTT	CATSETGTGSTEAFF
-	TRBV2	TRBJ2-3	-	TGTGCCAGCAGTGTGAACAGGGATACGCAGTATTTT	CASSVNRDTQYF
-	TRBV7-9	TRBJ1-3	-	TGTGCCAGCAGCTTACCGGGGGCTGGAAACACCATATATTTT	CASSLPGAGNTIYF
-	TRBV6-5	TRBJ2-5	-	TGTGCCAGCAGTTACTCAGGACTTTCTCAAGAGACCCAGTACTTC	CASSYSGLSQETQYF
few	TRBV2	TRBJ1-2	TRBD1	TGTGCCAGCAGTCAGATCAGGGGGAGCGACTATGGCTACACCTTC	CASSQIRGSDYGYTF
-	TRBV27	TRBJ2-5	TRBD2	TGTGCCAGCAGTTTATTGAATAGCGGGGGGGTCGGGACCCAGTACTTC	CASSLLNSGGVGTQYF
-	TRBV6-5	TRBJ1-3	TRBD1	TGTGCCAGCAGTAGAACAGGGGGTGGAAACACCATATATTTT	CASSRTGGGNTIYF
-	TRBV6-5	TRBJ1-6	TRBD1	TGTGCCAGCAGGGGGACAGGGAACAAGTCACCCCTCCACTTT	CASRGTGNKSPLHF
once	TRBV19	TRBJ2-3	TRBD1	TGTGCCAGTATCCGACAGGGGACAGATACGCAGTATTTT	CASIRQGTDTQYF
-	TRBV5-4	TRBJ1-5	TRBD1	TGTGCCAGCAGCTCCTCCCCGGGACAGGGAGGTCAGCCCCAGCATTTT	CASSSSPGQGGQPQHF
-	TRBV10-3	TRBJ1-1	-	TGTGCCATCAGTGAGTCGAGTGGCACGGGGGAAGCTTTCTTT	CAISESSGTGEAFF
few	TRBV7-9	TRBJ2-5	-	TGTGCCAGCAGCTTAGCGAGTAGTTTGGAAGAGACCCAGTACTTC	CASSLASSLEETQYF
-	TRBV5-8	TRBJ2-7	-	TGTGCCAGCAGACTATCGGCGGGACCGCCGACCTACGAGCAGTACTTC	CASRLSAGPPTYEQYF
once	TRBV15	TRBJ1-1	-	TGTGCCACCAGCAGAGGTGGACTACAGGCTGAAGCTTTCTTT	CATSRGGLQAEAFF
-	TRBV24-1	TRBJ2-2	TRBD1	TGTGCCACCAGTGAGCCCGGGACAGGGAACACCGGGGAGCTGTTTTTT	CATSEPGTGNTGELFF
-	TRBV7-6	TRBJ2-3	TRBD2	TGTGCCAGCAGCCCCGGACTAGCGGGGGGGGATACGCAGTATTTT	CASSPGLAGGDTQYF
-	TRBV20-1	TRBJ1-5	-	TGCAGTGCTAGTTTCGACAGTTCCTCCCTCAATCAGCCCCAGCATTTT	CSASFDSSSLNQPQHF
-	TRBV7-6	TRBJ2-1	-	TGTGCCAGCAGCTCCACGCATATCAGGGCCCTGGGCTCCTACAATGAGCAGTTCTTC	CASSSTHIRALGSYNEQFF
-	TRBV4-1	TRBJ1-1	TRBD1	TGCGCCAGCAGCCAGGGGGACAGGGGCCTCACTGAAGCTTTCTTT	CASSQGDRGLTEAFF
few	TRBV5-6	TRBJ1-5	TRBD1	TGTGCCAGCAGTTCGGGACAGTACAATCAGCCCCAGCATTTT	CASSSGQYNQPQHF
-	TRBV7-2	TRBJ1-5	-	TGTGCCAGCAGCTTGCAGTATAGCAATCAGCCCCAGCATTTT	CASSLQYSNQPQHF
-	TRBV12-3/TRBV12-4	TRBJ2-7	-	TGTGCCAGCAGACGGGACTTGGGGGAGCAGTACTTC	CASRRDLGEQYF
-	TRBV29-1	TRBJ2-5	TRBD2	TGCAGCGTTGCGAAAGCGGGGGGGCAAGAGACCCAGTACTTC	CSVAKAGGQETQYF
-	TRBV11-3	TRBJ2-3	TRBD2	TGTGCCAGCAGTCCTGTCGGGCGGGGGAGCACAGATACGCAGTATTTT	CASSPVGRGSTDTQYF
-	TRBV2	TRBJ2-1	-	TGTGCCAGCAGTGCGAACCAGGGCAGCTCCTACAATGAGCAGTTCTTC	CASSANQGSSYNEQFF
-	TRBV5-1	TRBJ1-6	-	TGCGCCAGCGGGATCCAGGGAAACAATTCACCCCTCCACTTT	CASGIQGNNSPLHF
-	TRBV6-5	TRBJ2-1	TRBD2	TGTGCCAGCAGTTACCAACTAGCGGGGGGTTACAATGAGCAGTTCTTC	CASSYQLAGGYNEQFF